This T cell receptor beta chain was documented in a study of T cells in Graves' hyperthyroidism and ophthalmopathy. Study-wide context: Peripheral blood was taken when the disease was first diagnosed, before any treatment began.

The CDR3 extends over 20 amino acids. Germline V lookup: CDR1 MNHNS, CDR2 SASEGT. V trimming: 4 bases; J trimming: 9 bases; junction bases outside the gene matches: 21. Findings and limits, study-wide: Most thyroid clonotypes that were expanded above 0.001 also turned up in blood.

Amplification yielded TCR beta CDR3 regions, with RNA transcripts as the source. With the HTBI primer set, the TCR CDR3 went through a first round of RT-PCR. One entry per CDR3 protein results from TCRdb running MiXCR on the multiplex PCR reads. The profile shows fewer than 400,000 distinct CDR3 sequences, roughly 14% of them singletons. This clonotype was seen ten or more times. Its antigen is as yet unknown. Clinical symptoms, serum thyroxine, TRAb, thyroid ultrasound and orbital computed tomography informed diagnoses. The PBMCs were taken from less than 11 ml of fresh peripheral blood. The sequenced material came from blood. This sequence was found in a woman aged 18-29 years with Graves' hyperthyroidism that later progressed to Graves' ophthalmopathy. The chain uses TRBV6-1 and TRBJ2-1; TRBD2 matches at 13 bases. The CDR3 is CASSVRTWRIKGTSGVEQFF. Here the CDR3 DNA reads TGTGCCAGCAGTGTTCGGACGTGGAGGATCAAGGGGACTAGCGGGGTTGAGCAGTTCTTC.